These 21 T cell receptor beta chains originate from one sample sequenced in a study of shared clonotypes between healthy human individuals. Sequencing used immunoSEQ multiplex PCR; TCRdb keeps in-frame clones, though not all of them. This table has millions of clones, around nine tenths appearing once. Material for sequencing was naive CD4+ T cells sorted from blood. Sample subset: CD45RA+ positively selected. These receptor sequences come from a man in his late teens or twenties in good health.

The chain links TRBV6-1 to TRBJ2-7; D is ambiguous. Germline V CDR1 and CDR2: MNHNS, SASEGT. The CDR3 loop spans 13 amino acids. Trimming took 8 bases from V and 1 from J, leaving 12 bases between them. This CDR3 reads CASALEQSYEQYF. Here the CDR3 DNA reads TGTGCCAGCGCTTTAGAACAGTCCTACGAGCAGTACTTC.

The chain joins TRBV6-1 to TRBJ1-6; D is perhaps TRBD1 (6 bases). Germline lookup yields CDR1 MNHNS and CDR2 SASEGT. Trimming cost V 4 bases and J 9 bases, with 16 bases left between them. This CDR3 contains 15 residues. This CDR3 is CASSAFGGLSSPLHF. As DNA, the CDR3 is TGTGCCAGCAGTGCCTTTGGGGGGCTAAGTTCACCCCTCCACTTT.

This clone came up once. This chain links TRBV29-1 with TRBJ2-1; the match to TRBD1 covers 10 bases. V shed 3 bases, J shed 9 bases, and the junction held 11 bases outside the gene matches. This CDR3 has 15 residues. Per germline, CDR1 SQVTM and CDR2 ANQGSEA. The CDR3 DNA follows: TGCAGCGTTGATCCCGGCCCGGGACAGGGGTTTGAGCAGTTCTTC. Translation gives CSVDPGPGQGFEQFF.

Comments on this clone: Other DNA sequences in the same sample also yield this CDR3. This chain links TRBV4-1 with TRBJ2-7; 9 positions match TRBD1. Germline CDR1 reads MGHRA; CDR2 reads YSYEKL. The junction had 5 bases not matched to a gene; V was cut back by 4 bases and J by 1 base. The CDR3 consists of 15 residues. For the CDR3, the DNA is TGCGCCAGCAGCCTCACCGGGACAGGGTCCTACGAGCAGTACTTC. It encodes CASSLTGTGSYEQYF.

The gene calls are TRBV7-2 and TRBJ2-3, with D perhaps matching TRBD1 or TRBD2 (7 bases each). V was clipped by 5 bases and J by 1 base, with 13 bases between them. The CDR3 sequence is 15 residues long. Germline CDR1 and CDR2: SGHTA and FQGNSA. CDR3 sequence: CASSPGGGRTDTQYF. DNA for the CDR3: TGTGCCAGCAGCCCAGGGGGGGGGCGCACAGATACGCAGTATTTT.

V usage is TRBV19 and J usage is TRBJ1-5; D unresolved. The CDR3 is 13 residues long. Germline V gives CDR1 LNHDA, CDR2 SQIVND (reference sequence). Trimming shortened V by 7 bases and J by 7 bases, and 14 bases separated the two germline ends. The CDR3 DNA reads as TGTGCCAGTACCAGGTCTGTGGAACAGCCCCAGCATTTT. Its translation: CASTRSVEQPQHF.

The chain employs TRBV7-2 and TRBJ2-1; 9 nucleotides match TRBD1. The ends lost 5 bases at V and 8 bases at J; junction bases unmatched: 4. The CDR3 has 13 residues. Germline V gene lookup returns CDR1 SGHTA and CDR2 FQGNSA. The CDR3 reads CASSRTGAYEQFF. CDR3 DNA: TGTGCCAGCAGCAGGACAGGGGCCTATGAGCAGTTCTTC.

The V and J genes are TRBV2 and TRBJ2-7; D remains unclear. Germline values: CDR1 SNHLY, CDR2 FYNNEI. The CDR3 covers 13 residues. Trimming removed 8 bases at V and 4 bases at J, with 15 bases between. This chain's CDR3 is CASRPAKLYEQYF. The CDR3 coding sequence is TGTGCCAGCCGGCCAGCCAAACTGTACGAGCAGTACTTC.

This clone was seen more than once but under ten times. The J gene is TRBJ2-5, the V gene TRBV30; D remains ambiguous. Germline V lookup: CDR1 GTSNPN, CDR2 SVGIG (reference sequence). CDR3 length equals 13 residues. V was pared by 3 bases and J by 3 bases, with 11 bases between. Here the CDR3 reads CAWRIRRKETQYF. The CDR3 DNA sequence: TGTGCCTGGAGGATAAGGCGAAAAGAGACCCAGTACTTC.

The chain has TRBV11-2 and TRBJ1-6; maybe TRBD1 (6 bases). Germline loops: CDR1 SGHAT, CDR2 FQNNGV. Trimming left V 1 base short and J 3 bases short, with 13 bases between. This CDR3 is built from 17 residues. Written as DNA, the CDR3 is TGTGCCAGCAGCTTAGTCGGGGGGGACATCTATAATTCACCCCTCCACTTT. Amino acids: CASSLVGGDIYNSPLHF.

The chain has TRBV19 and TRBJ2-3; 10 bases fit TRBD2. This CDR3 spans 14 amino acids. The germline gives CDR1 LNHDA, CDR2 SQIVND (reference sequence). J was trimmed by 4 bases and V by 4 bases; bases with no gene match: 2. CDR3 in DNA: TGTGCCAGTAGTAAAACTAGCGGGGCAGATACGCAGTATTTT. It yields the protein CASSKTSGADTQYF. Looking up the rest from reference TRBV19 and TRBJ2-3 gives the full variable domain: DGGITQSPKYLFRKEGQNVTLSCEQNLNHDAMYWYRQDPGQGLRLIYYSQIVNDFQKGDIAEGYSVSREKKESFPLTVTSAQKNPTAFYLCASSKTSGADTQYFGPGTRLTVL.

This chain connects TRBV7-2 to TRBJ2-5; 7 nucleotides align to TRBD1. J gave up 4 bases and V 1 base, and 3 bases lay outside the gene matches. The CDR3 is made up of 14 amino acids. Germline V gives CDR1 SGHTA, CDR2 FQGNSA. The CDR3 DNA follows: TGTGCCAGCAGCTTAGGAAGGACAGGAGAGACCCAGTACTTC. Translation: CASSLGRTGETQYF.

The rearrangement joins TRBV10-2 to TRBJ1-5; 7 nucleotides align to TRBD1. Germline V gives CDR1 WSHSY, CDR2 SAAADI. There are 14 residues in the CDR3. The trim removed 6 bases at V and 1 base at J, leaving 3 bases unmatched. CDR3 protein: CASRLQGSNQPQHF. CDR3 in DNA: TGCGCCAGCAGGTTACAGGGGAGCAATCAGCCCCAGCATTTT.

The V call is TRBV2, the J call TRBJ2-7, with 7 bases matching TRBD2. The junction had 7 bases not matched to a gene; V was cut back by 8 bases and J by 3 bases. Germline assignment: CDR1 SNHLY and CDR2 FYNNEI. This CDR3 is 13 amino acids long. CDR3 residues: CASAREPLYEQYF. CDR3 DNA sequence: TGTGCCAGCGCGCGGGAGCCTCTCTACGAGCAGTACTTC.

The gene calls are TRBV5-1 and TRBJ1-1; 9 bases map to TRBD1. Germline V gene data show CDR1 as SGHRS and CDR2 as YFSETQ. The CDR3 contains 16 residues. V shed 5 bases, J shed 0 bases, and the junction held 8 bases outside the gene matches. The CDR3 nucleotides read TGCGCCAGCAGGGACCGGGACAGGGTGATGAACACTGAAGCTTTCTTT. Its protein is CASRDRDRVMNTEAFF.

The gene calls are TRBV29-1 and TRBJ1-2, with unresolved D. This CDR3 region has 14 residues. Deletions cut 6 bases from V and 3 bases from J, with 17 bases between. Germline-derived CDR1 and CDR2 are SQVTM and ANQGSEA. CDR3 coding DNA: TGCAGCGTAGACGGGTCCTCCGTATACTATGGCTACACCTTC. The encoded protein is CSVDGSSVYYGYTF.

The V and J genes are TRBV5-1 and TRBJ2-1; either TRBD1 or TRBD2 may fit D (7 bases each). Germline CDR1 SGHRS, CDR2 YFSETQ. CDR3 length: 13 residues. CDR3 protein: CATAGQPLEEQFF. The CDR3 DNA is TGCGCTACAGCGGGACAGCCACTCGAGGAGCAGTTCTTC.

Details on this clone: The sample contains more than one DNA sequence encoding this CDR3. V is TRBV7-3 and J is TRBJ2-1, with no clear D. This CDR3 has 13 amino acids. V was clipped by 0 bases and J by 4 bases, with 4 bases between them. CDR1 and CDR2 (germline): SGHTA, FQGTGA. Written as DNA, the CDR3 is TGTGCCAGCAGCTTAACAGGTTACAATGAGCAGTTCTTC. This translates into CASSLTGYNEQFF.

V usage is TRBV5-1 and J usage is TRBJ2-1; 7 bases line up with TRBD2. V lost 0 bases to trimming and J lost 3 bases; unmatched junction nucleotides: 6. The CDR3 is made up of 16 amino acids. In germline, CDR1 is SGHRS, CDR2 YFSETQ. The CDR3 loop is CASSLDGGTNYNEQFF. The CDR3 nucleotides are TGCGCCAGCAGCTTGGACGGGGGGACCAACTACAATGAGCAGTTCTTC. Full variable domain (rest looked up from reference TRBV5-1 and TRBJ2-1): KAGVTQTPRYLIKTRGQQVTLSCSPISGHRSVSWYQQTPGQGLQFLFEYFSETQRNKGNFPGRFSGRQFSNSRSEMNVSTLELGDSALYLCASSLDGGTNYNEQFFGPGTRLTVL.

Here the CDR3 DNA reads TGTGCCAGCAGCTTGCCTAGTTTAAGGGAGACCCAGTACTTC. As protein: CASSLPSLRETQYF. The J gene is TRBJ2-5, the V gene TRBV5-4, with D uncertain. This CDR3 comprises 14 residues. V shed 1 base and J shed 5 bases, with 12 bases lying between them. Looked up from germline, CDR1 is SGHNT and CDR2 is YYREEE (reference sequence). The whole variable domain, remainder taken from reference TRBV5-4 and TRBJ2-5, is ETGVTQSPTHLIKTRGQQVTLRCSSQSGHNTVSWYQQALGQGPQFIFQYYREEENGRGNFPPRFSGLQFPNYSSELNVNALELDDSALYLCASSLPSLRETQYFGPGTRLLVL.

This chain connects TRBV5-1 to TRBJ2-6; unclear D gene. V was shortened by 0 bases and J by 2 bases, with 9 bases between the two germline ends. The CDR3 is 16 residues long. Germline V lookup: CDR1 SGHRS, CDR2 YFSETQ. The CDR3 here is CASSLDSLTGANVLTF. CDR3 sequence (DNA): TGCGCCAGCAGCTTGGACTCCCTCACTGGGGCCAACGTCCTGACTTTC.